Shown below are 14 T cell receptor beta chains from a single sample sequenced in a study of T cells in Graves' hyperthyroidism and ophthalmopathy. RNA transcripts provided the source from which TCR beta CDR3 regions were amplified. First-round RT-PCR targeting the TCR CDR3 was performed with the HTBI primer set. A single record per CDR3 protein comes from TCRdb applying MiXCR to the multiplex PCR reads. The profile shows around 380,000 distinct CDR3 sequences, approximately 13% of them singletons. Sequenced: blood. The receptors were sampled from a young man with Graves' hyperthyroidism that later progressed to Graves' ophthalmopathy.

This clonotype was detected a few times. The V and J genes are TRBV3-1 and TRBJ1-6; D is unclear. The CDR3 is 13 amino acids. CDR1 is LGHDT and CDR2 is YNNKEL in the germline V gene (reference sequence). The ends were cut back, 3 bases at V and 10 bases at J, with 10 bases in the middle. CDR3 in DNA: TGTGCCAGCAGCCAGGGGAGTGGATCACCCCTCCACTTT. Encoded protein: CASSQGSGSPLHF.

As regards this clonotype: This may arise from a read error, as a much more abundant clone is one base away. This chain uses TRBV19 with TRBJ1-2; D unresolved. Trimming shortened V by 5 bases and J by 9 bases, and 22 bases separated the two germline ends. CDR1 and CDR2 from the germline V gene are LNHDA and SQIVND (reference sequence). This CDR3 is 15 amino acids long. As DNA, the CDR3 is TGTGCCAGTAGTCCACGGACCTCCTGGATTTATAGCTACACCTTC. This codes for CASSPRTSWIYSYTF.

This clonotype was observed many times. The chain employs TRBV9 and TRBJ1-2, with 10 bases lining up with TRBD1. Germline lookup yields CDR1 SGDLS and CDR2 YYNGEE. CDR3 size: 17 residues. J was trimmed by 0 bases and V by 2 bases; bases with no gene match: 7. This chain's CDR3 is CASSVTTGGKANYGYTF. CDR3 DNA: TGTGCCAGCAGCGTGACGACAGGGGGCAAAGCTAACTATGGCTACACCTTC.

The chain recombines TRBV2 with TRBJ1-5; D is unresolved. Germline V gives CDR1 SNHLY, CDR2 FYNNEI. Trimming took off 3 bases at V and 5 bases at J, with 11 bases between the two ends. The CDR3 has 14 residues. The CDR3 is CASSEVDPYQPQHF. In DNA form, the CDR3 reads TGTGCCAGCAGTGAGGTGGATCCCTATCAGCCCCAGCATTTT. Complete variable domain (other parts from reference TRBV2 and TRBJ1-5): EPEVTQTPSHQVTQMGQEVILRCVPISNHLYFYWYRQILGQKVEFLVSFYNNEISEKSEIFDDQFSVERPDGSNFTLKIRSTKLEDSAMYFCASSEVDPYQPQHFGDGTRLSIL.

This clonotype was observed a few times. For the CDR3, the DNA is TGTGCCAGCAGCCCCAGTATGGGATTCTATGGCTACACCTTC. This codes for CASSPSMGFYGYTF. The chain carries TRBV7-9 and TRBJ1-2; D not certain. Germline CDR1 is SEHNR and CDR2 is FQNEAQ (reference sequence). The CDR3 runs 14 residues. V was trimmed by 5 bases and J by 4 bases, leaving 14 bases between them. Complete variable domain (other parts from reference TRBV7-9 and TRBJ1-2): DTGVSQNPRHKITKRGQNVTFRCDPISEHNRLYWYRQTLGQGPEFLTYFQNEAQLEKSRLLSDRFSAERPKGSFSTLEIQRTEQGDSAMYLCASSPSMGFYGYTFGSGTRLTVV.

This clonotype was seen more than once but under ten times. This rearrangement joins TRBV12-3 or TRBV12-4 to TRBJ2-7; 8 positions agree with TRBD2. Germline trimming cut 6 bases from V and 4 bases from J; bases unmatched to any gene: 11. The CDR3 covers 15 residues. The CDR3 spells CASSSSAGGTYEQYF. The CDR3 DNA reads TGTGCCAGCAGCTCGAGCGCGGGGGGCACTTACGAGCAGTACTTC.

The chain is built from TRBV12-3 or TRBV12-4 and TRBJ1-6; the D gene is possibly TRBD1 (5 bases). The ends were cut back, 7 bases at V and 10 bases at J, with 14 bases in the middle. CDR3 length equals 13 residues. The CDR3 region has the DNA TGTGCCAGCACAATGGGGCCCAACTCACCCCTCCACTTT. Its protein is CASTMGPNSPLHF.

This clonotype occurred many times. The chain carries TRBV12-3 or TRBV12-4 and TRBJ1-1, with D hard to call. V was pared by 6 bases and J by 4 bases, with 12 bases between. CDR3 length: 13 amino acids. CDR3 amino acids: CASRPREFTEAFF. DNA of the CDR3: TGTGCCAGCAGGCCCCGTGAATTCACTGAAGCTTTCTTT.

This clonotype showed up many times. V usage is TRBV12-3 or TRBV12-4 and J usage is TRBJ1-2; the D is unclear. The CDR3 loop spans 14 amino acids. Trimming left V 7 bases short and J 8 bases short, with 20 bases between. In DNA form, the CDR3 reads TGTGCCAGCAACCCGGACGGACGGGCGAAGGGCTACACCTTC. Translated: CASNPDGRAKGYTF.

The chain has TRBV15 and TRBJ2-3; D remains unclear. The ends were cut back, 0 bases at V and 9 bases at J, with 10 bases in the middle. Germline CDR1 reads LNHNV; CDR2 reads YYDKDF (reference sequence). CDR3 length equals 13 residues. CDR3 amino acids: CATSRDTAYTQYF. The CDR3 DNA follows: TGTGCCACCAGCAGAGATACAGCCTACACGCAGTATTTT.

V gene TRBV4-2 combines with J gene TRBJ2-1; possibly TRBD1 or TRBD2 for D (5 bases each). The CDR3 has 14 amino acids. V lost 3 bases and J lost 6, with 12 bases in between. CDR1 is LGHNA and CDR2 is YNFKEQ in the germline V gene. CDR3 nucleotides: TGTGCCAGCAGCCACTCCGGGGCCACCAATGAGCAGTTCTTC. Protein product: CASSHSGATNEQFF.

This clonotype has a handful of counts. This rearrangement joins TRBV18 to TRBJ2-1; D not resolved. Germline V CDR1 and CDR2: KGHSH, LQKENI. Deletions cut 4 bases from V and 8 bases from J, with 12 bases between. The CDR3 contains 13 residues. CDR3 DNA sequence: TGTGCCAGCTCACTCGGCAGGTTACATGAGCAGTTCTTC. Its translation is CASSLGRLHEQFF.

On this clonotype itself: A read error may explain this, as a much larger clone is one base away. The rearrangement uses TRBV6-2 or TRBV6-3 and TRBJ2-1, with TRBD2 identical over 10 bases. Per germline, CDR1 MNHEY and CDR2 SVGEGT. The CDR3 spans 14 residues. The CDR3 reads CACRVGLAYNEQFF. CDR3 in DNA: TGTGCCTGCAGAGTGGGACTAGCGTACAATGAGCAGTTCTTC.

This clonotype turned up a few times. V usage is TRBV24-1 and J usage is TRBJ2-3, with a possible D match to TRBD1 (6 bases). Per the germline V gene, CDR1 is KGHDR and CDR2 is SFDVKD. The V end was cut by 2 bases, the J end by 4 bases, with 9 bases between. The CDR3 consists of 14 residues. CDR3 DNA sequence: TGTGCCACCAGTGATTATGGGGGCCCAGATACGCAGTATTTT. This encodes CATSDYGGPDTQYF.